Listed here are 2 T cell receptor beta chains from one sample, sequenced in a study of OX40 agonist ivuxolimab in advanced cancers. Method: immunoSEQ multiplex PCR; TCRdb's copy keeps in-frame clones and lacks some. This sample has over 65,000 clones; about 88% occur once, and the top ten carry roughly 8%. The source material was CD4+ or CD8+ T cells sorted from blood, sampled in a trial of the OX40 agonist ivuxolimab. All receptors derive from an adult with an advanced solid tumor such as melanoma, head and neck, liver or kidney cancer.

The rearrangement links TRBV6-5 to TRBJ1-5, with 7 bases matching TRBD1. CDR3 length: 15 amino acids. The V and J ends lost 2 bases and 1 base, in that order; junction bases with no gene match: 2. Germline lookup yields CDR1 MNHEY and CDR2 SVGAGI. The CDR3 spells CASSYGTASNQPQHF. The CDR3 nucleotides read TGTGCCAGCAGTTACGGGACAGCCAGCAATCAGCCCCAGCATTTT.

The chain carries TRBV11-3 and TRBJ1-2; TRBD1 agrees at 10 bases. The J segment lost 8 bases and the V segment lost 5 bases, leaving 8 bases of the junction unmatched. The germline V gene encodes CDR1 SGHNT and CDR2 YENEEA. The CDR3 spans 14 residues. The CDR3 is CASSLTGTGDGYTF. For the CDR3, the DNA is TGTGCCAGCAGCCTGACCGGGACAGGGGACGGCTACACCTTC.